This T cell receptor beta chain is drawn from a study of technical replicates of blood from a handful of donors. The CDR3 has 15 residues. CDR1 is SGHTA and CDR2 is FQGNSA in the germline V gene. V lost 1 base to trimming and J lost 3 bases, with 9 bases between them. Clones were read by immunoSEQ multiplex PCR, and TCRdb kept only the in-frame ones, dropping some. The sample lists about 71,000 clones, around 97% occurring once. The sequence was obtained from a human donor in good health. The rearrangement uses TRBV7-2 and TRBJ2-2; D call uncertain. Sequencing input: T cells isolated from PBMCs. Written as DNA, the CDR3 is TGTGCCAGCAGCTTAGGACACTGGGACACCGGGGAGCTGTTTTTT. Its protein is CASSLGHWDTGELFF.